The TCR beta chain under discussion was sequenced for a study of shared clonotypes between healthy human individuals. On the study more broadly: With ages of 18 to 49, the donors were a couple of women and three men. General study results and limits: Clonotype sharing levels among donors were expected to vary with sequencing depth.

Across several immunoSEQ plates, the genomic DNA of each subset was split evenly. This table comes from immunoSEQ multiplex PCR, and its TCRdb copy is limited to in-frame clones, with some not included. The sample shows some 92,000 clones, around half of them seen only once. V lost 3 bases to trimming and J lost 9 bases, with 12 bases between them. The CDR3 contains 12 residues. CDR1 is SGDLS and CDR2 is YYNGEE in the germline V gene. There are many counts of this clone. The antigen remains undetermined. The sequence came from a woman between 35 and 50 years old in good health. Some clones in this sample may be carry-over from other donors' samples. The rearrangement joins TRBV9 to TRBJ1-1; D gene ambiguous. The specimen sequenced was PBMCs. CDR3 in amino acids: CASSDGGRKAFF. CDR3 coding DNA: TGTGCCAGCAGCGATGGCGGCAGAAAAGCTTTCTTT. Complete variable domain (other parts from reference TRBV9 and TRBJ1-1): DSGVTQTPKHLITATGQRVTLRCSPRSGDLSVYWYQQSLDQGLQFLIQYYNGEERAKGNILERFSAQQFPDLHSELNLSSLELGDSALYFCASSDGGRKAFFGQGTRLTVV.